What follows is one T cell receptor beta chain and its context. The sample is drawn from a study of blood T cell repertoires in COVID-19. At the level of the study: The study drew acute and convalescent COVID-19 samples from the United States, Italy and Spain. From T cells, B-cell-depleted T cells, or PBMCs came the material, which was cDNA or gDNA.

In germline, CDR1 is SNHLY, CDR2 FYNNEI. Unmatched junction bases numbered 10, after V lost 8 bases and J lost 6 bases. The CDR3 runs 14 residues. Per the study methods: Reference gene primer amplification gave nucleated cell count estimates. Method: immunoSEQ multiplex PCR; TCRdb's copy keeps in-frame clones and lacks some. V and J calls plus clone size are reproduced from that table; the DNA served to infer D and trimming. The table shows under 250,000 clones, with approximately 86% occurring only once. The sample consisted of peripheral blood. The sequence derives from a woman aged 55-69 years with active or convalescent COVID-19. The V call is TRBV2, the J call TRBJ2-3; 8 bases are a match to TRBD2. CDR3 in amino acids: CASRLASGRDTQYF. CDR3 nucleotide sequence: TGTGCCAGCCGACTAGCGAGTGGGCGCGATACGCAGTATTTT.